This T cell receptor beta chain came from a study of cytotoxic CD8 clonotypes in ibrutinib-treated CLL. This clone was picked up a small number of times. Its specificity is unknown. Study-level findings and limits: Sustained-remission and progressing patients were not sampled at matched times.

CDR1 and CDR2 (germline): ENHRY, SYGVKD. Trimming took off 8 bases at V and 3 bases at J, with 8 bases between the two ends. The CDR3 runs to 12 residues. Data came from immunoSEQ multiplex PCR; TCRdb stores just in-frame clones and leaves some out. The sample has 27,000 or so clones; over 75% are singletons. The TCR sequence derives from a human donor with chronic lymphocytic leukemia. The chain uses TRBV10-3 and TRBJ1-5; D uncertain. Material: PBMCs, obtained after 24 months of ibrutinib treatment. Here the CDR3 reads CAIGSNNQPQHF. The CDR3 DNA sequence: TGTGCCATCGGCAGTAACAATCAGCCCCAGCATTTT.